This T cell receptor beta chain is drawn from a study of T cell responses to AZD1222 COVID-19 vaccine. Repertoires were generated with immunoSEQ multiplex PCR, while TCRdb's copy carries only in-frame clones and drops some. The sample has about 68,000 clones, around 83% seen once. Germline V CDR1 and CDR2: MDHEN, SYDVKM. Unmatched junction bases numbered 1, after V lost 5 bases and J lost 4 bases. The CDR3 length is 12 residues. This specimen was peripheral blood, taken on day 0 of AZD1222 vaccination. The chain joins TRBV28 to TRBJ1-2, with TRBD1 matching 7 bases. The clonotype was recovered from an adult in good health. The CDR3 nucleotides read TGTGCCAGCAGTCAGGGGGGCTATGGCTACACCTTC. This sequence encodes CASSQGGYGYTF.